A selection of T cell receptor beta chains follows, all from one sample in a study of tumor-infiltrating lymphocytes in oesophageal squamous cell carcinoma. A single record per CDR3 protein comes from TCRdb applying MiXCR to the PCR reads. The sample contains some 7,100 distinct CDR3 sequences, approximately 15% of which appear only once. The specimen sequenced was blood. The receptors originated from a male donor with esophageal squamous cell carcinoma. CDR3s include the opening cysteine and the closing phenylalanine or tryptophan. A D gene is named only where the DNA matches it firmly. The listing skips clone size in some rows; elsewhere it reads once, few, many or a size class.

v_call	d_call	clone_size	j_call	cdr3_nt	cdr3_aa
TRBV6-1	NA	many	TRBJ1-1	TGTGCCAGCAGCCCTAAAGACGACAGGATCATGGTGGTGAACACTGAAGCTTTCTTT	CASSPKDDRIMVVNTEAFF
TRBV5-1	NA	NA	TRBJ2-3	TGCGCCAGCAGCTTGTTATCTGCCGATACGCAGTATTTT	CASSLLSADTQYF
TRBV28	NA	many	TRBJ1-6	TGTGCCAGCAGTTCTACAGATTTTAATTCACCCCTCCACTTT	CASSSTDFNSPLHF
TRBV5-1	NA	many	TRBJ1-2	TGCGCCAGCAGCTTGCAGGGGATCTATGGCTACACCTTC	CASSLQGIYGYTF
TRBV7-8	NA	medium-sized	TRBJ2-7	TGTGCCAGCAGCACGTACCCCTACGAGCAGTACTTC	CASSTYPYEQYF